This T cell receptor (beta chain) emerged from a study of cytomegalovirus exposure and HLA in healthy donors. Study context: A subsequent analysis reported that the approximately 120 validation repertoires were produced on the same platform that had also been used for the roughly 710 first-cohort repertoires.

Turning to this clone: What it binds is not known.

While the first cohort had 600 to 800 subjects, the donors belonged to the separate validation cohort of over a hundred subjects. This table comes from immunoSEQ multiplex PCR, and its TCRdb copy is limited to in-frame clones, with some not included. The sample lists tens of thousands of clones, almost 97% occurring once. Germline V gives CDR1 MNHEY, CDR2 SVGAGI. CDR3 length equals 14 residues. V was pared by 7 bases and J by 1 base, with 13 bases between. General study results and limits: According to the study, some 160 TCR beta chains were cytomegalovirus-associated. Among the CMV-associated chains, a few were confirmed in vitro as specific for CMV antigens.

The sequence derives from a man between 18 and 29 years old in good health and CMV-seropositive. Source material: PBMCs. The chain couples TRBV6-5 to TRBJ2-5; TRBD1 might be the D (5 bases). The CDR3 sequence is CASTKGRVQETQYF. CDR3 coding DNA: TGTGCCAGCACCAAGGGCAGGGTCCAAGAGACCCAGTACTTC.